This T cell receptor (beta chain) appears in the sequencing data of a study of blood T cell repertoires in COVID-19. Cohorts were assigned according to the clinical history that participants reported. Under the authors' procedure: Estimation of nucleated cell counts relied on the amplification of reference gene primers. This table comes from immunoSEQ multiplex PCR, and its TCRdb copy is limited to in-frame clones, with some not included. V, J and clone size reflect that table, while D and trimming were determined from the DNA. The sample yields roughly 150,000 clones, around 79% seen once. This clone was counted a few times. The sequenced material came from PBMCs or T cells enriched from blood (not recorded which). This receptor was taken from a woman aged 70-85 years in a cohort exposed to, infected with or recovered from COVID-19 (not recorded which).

The CDR3 is CASRQGYGYTF. CDR3 in DNA: TGTGCCAGTAGACAGGGGTATGGCTACACCTTC. The chain has TRBV19 and TRBJ1-2, with TRBD1 matching 7 bases. The CDR3 covers 11 residues. From germline, CDR1 is LNHDA and CDR2 SQIVND (reference sequence). The ends lost 6 bases at V and 5 bases at J; junction bases unmatched: 0.